The rows below give T cell receptor beta chains drawn from one sample of a study of spatial heterogeneity in lung cancer. MiXCR was run by TCRdb on the 5' RACE reads, yielding one entry per CDR3 protein. The sample records 20,000 or so distinct CDR3 sequences, 10% being singletons. Sequencing was performed on PBMCs, taken at follow-up. All receptors derive from a female donor with early-stage non-small cell lung cancer. The CDR3 runs from the conserved cysteine through the conserved F or W. Each record gives: V gene, clone size, J gene, D gene, CDR3 DNA, CDR3 protein. D genes are given only for firm matches. The size entry is marked missing in some rows and otherwise reads once, few, many or a size class.

v_gene: TRBV5-1
abundance: many
j_gene: TRBJ2-7
d_gene: .
CDR3nt: TGCGCCAGCAGCTTTGGCGGGTACGAGCAGTACTTC
CDR3aa: CASSFGGYEQYF

v_gene: TRBV6-1
abundance: many
j_gene: TRBJ1-5
d_gene: .
CDR3nt: TGTGCCAGCAGTGAGGGTAATCAGCCCCAGCATTTT
CDR3aa: CASSEGNQPQHF

v_gene: TRBV29-1
abundance: many
j_gene: TRBJ2-5
d_gene: .
CDR3nt: TGCAGCGCGTCGGAAGGGAGCCAAGAGACCCAGTACTTC
CDR3aa: CSASEGSQETQYF

v_gene: TRBV3-1
abundance: .
j_gene: TRBJ2-5
d_gene: TRBD2
CDR3nt: TGTGCCAGCGGGGCTAGCGGGACCCCGGAGACCCAGTACTTC
CDR3aa: CASGASGTPETQYF

v_gene: TRBV12-3/TRBV12-4
abundance: few
j_gene: TRBJ2-2
d_gene: TRBD1
CDR3nt: TGTGCCAGCAGTTTGACAGGGGGCGCGAACACCGGGGAGCTGTTTTTT
CDR3aa: CASSLTGGANTGELFF

v_gene: TRBV7-7
abundance: .
j_gene: TRBJ2-2
d_gene: .
CDR3nt: TGTGCTAGCAGCTTAGGGCCGAAGAACACCGGGGAGCTGTTTTTT
CDR3aa: CASSLGPKNTGELFF

v_gene: TRBV7-6
abundance: many
j_gene: TRBJ1-1
d_gene: .
CDR3nt: TGTGCCAGCAGCCGTGGCCTACAGAACACTGAAGCTTTCTTT
CDR3aa: CASSRGLQNTEAFF

v_gene: TRBV5-1
abundance: many
j_gene: TRBJ2-7
d_gene: TRBD2
CDR3nt: TGCGCCAGCAGCTCACTAGCGGGAGGCCTCTACGAGCAGTACTTC
CDR3aa: CASSSLAGGLYEQYF

v_gene: TRBV19
abundance: many
j_gene: TRBJ1-6
d_gene: .
CDR3nt: TGTGCCAGTAGTATTAAGGTCGTTGGAGCACCCCTCCACTTT
CDR3aa: CASSIKVVGAPLHF

v_gene: TRBV24-1
abundance: .
j_gene: TRBJ2-2
d_gene: TRBD2
CDR3nt: TGTGCCACCGAAAAAGGACTAGGGTGGACCGGGGAGCTGTTTTTT
CDR3aa: CATEKGLGWTGELFF

v_gene: TRBV12-3/TRBV12-4
abundance: .
j_gene: TRBJ2-4
d_gene: .
CDR3nt: TGTGCCAGCAAACCGGACAGCAAAAACATTCAGTACTTC
CDR3aa: CASKPDSKNIQYF

v_gene: TRBV5-1
abundance: many
j_gene: TRBJ1-1
d_gene: .
CDR3nt: TGCGCCAGCAGCTTGACGCAGGGGCTGAACACTGAAGCTTTCTTT
CDR3aa: CASSLTQGLNTEAFF

v_gene: TRBV6-2/TRBV6-3
abundance: .
j_gene: TRBJ2-5
d_gene: TRBD2
CDR3nt: TGTGCCAGCACCCCACGGGGGGGTCTCCAAGAGACCCAGTACTTC
CDR3aa: CASTPRGGLQETQYF

v_gene: TRBV28
abundance: .
j_gene: TRBJ1-1
d_gene: .
CDR3nt: TGTGCCAGCACCTCCGAAATGGGGAATGGTGGCGTCACTGAAGCTTTCTTT
CDR3aa: CASTSEMGNGGVTEAFF

v_gene: TRBV12-3/TRBV12-4
abundance: many
j_gene: TRBJ2-3
d_gene: .
CDR3nt: TGTGCCAGCAGTTTGTCGACTAGTTTAGATACGCAGTATTTT
CDR3aa: CASSLSTSLDTQYF

v_gene: TRBV20-1
abundance: many
j_gene: TRBJ2-5
d_gene: .
CDR3nt: TGCAGTGCTCACCGGGAGAGGGGAGAGACCCAGTACTTC
CDR3aa: CSAHRERGETQYF

v_gene: TRBV3-1
abundance: few
j_gene: TRBJ2-2
d_gene: .
CDR3nt: TGTGCCAGCAGCCGCCGTGGTCCTAGCACCGGGGAGCTGTTTTTT
CDR3aa: CASSRRGPSTGELFF

v_gene: TRBV7-9
abundance: few
j_gene: TRBJ2-6
d_gene: .
CDR3nt: TGTGCCAGCAGCCCGACAGTCACGGCCAACGTCCTGACTTTC
CDR3aa: CASSPTVTANVLTF

v_gene: TRBV7-8
abundance: many
j_gene: TRBJ2-2
d_gene: TRBD2
CDR3nt: TGTGCCAGCAGCCCCCGAGGACTAGCGGGGGCTAACACCGGGGAGCTGTTTTTT
CDR3aa: CASSPRGLAGANTGELFF

v_gene: TRBV29-1
abundance: many
j_gene: TRBJ1-1
d_gene: .
CDR3nt: TGCAGCGTTGGCGGGACTGAAGCTTTCTTT
CDR3aa: CSVGGTEAFF

v_gene: TRBV28
abundance: many
j_gene: TRBJ1-5
d_gene: .
CDR3nt: TGTGCCAGCAGTCCTGGGACAACCAATCAGCCCCAGCATTTT
CDR3aa: CASSPGTTNQPQHF

v_gene: TRBV23-1
abundance: many
j_gene: TRBJ2-1
d_gene: .
CDR3nt: TGCGCCAGCAGTCAATCGAGCCCAGGGGCCCGCTGGGGAGAGCAGTTCTTC
CDR3aa: CASSQSSPGARWGEQFF

v_gene: TRBV5-1
abundance: .
j_gene: TRBJ1-5
d_gene: .
CDR3nt: TGCGCCAGCAGCTTAGGGCAGGGCCAGCCCCAGCATTTT
CDR3aa: CASSLGQGQPQHF

v_gene: TRBV14
abundance: few
j_gene: TRBJ2-3
d_gene: TRBD2
CDR3nt: TGTGCCAGCAGCCAAAGTCAACTAGCGGGAGCAGATACGCAGTATTTT
CDR3aa: CASSQSQLAGADTQYF

v_gene: TRBV20-1
abundance: many
j_gene: TRBJ2-6
d_gene: .
CDR3nt: TGCAGTGCCCACAGGCCTGGGGCCAACGTCCTGACTTTC
CDR3aa: CSAHRPGANVLTF

v_gene: TRBV6-2/TRBV6-3
abundance: few
j_gene: TRBJ2-5
d_gene: TRBD1
CDR3nt: TGTGCCAGCAGTTACTCGCCCCAGGGGGCAGGTGAGACCCAATACTTC
CDR3aa: CASSYSPQGAGETQYF

v_gene: TRBV13
abundance: many
j_gene: TRBJ2-5
d_gene: .
CDR3nt: TGTGCCAGCAGCGGTGGGGAGGATCAAGAGACCCAGTACTTC
CDR3aa: CASSGGEDQETQYF

v_gene: TRBV3-1
abundance: .
j_gene: TRBJ2-1
d_gene: .
CDR3nt: TGTGCCAGCAGCCAAGGTCTAATGGCGGTTGAGCAGTTCTTC
CDR3aa: CASSQGLMAVEQFF

v_gene: TRBV2
abundance: .
j_gene: TRBJ2-1
d_gene: .
CDR3nt: TGTGCCAGCAGGGACTCCTTACAGTACAATGAGCAGTTCTTC
CDR3aa: CASRDSLQYNEQFF

v_gene: TRBV5-1
abundance: many
j_gene: TRBJ2-7
d_gene: TRBD1
CDR3nt: TGCGCCAGCAGCTTGGCGGACAGGGACTACGAGCAGTACTTC
CDR3aa: CASSLADRDYEQYF

v_gene: TRBV7-9
abundance: many
j_gene: TRBJ2-1
d_gene: TRBD2
CDR3nt: TGTGCCAGCAGCTTAGAACTAGCGGGAGGGAATGAGCAGTTCTTC
CDR3aa: CASSLELAGGNEQFF

v_gene: TRBV5-1
abundance: many
j_gene: TRBJ2-5
d_gene: TRBD1
CDR3nt: TGCGCCAGCAGCTTGGCCGTCACAGGGGCGGGAGAGACCCAGTACTTC
CDR3aa: CASSLAVTGAGETQYF

v_gene: TRBV19
abundance: many
j_gene: TRBJ2-1
d_gene: .
CDR3nt: TGTGCCAGTAGTATACTGAGAGGTGAGCAGTTCTTC
CDR3aa: CASSILRGEQFF

v_gene: TRBV5-6
abundance: many
j_gene: TRBJ2-3
d_gene: TRBD1
CDR3nt: TGTGCCAGCAGCCTGGCCTGGACAGGGATTCCAGATACGCAGTATTTT
CDR3aa: CASSLAWTGIPDTQYF

v_gene: TRBV18
abundance: many
j_gene: TRBJ2-5
d_gene: .
CDR3nt: TGTGCCAGCCGGACCTCCCGGTCCGGGAGTGAAGAGACCCAGTACTTC
CDR3aa: CASRTSRSGSEETQYF

v_gene: TRBV12-3/TRBV12-4
abundance: few
j_gene: TRBJ1-5
d_gene: TRBD1
CDR3nt: TGTGCCAGCAGTCCAACCGGGACAGGGCTGGGGTATAGCAATCAGCCCCAGCATTTT
CDR3aa: CASSPTGTGLGYSNQPQHF

v_gene: TRBV5-4
abundance: .
j_gene: TRBJ2-3
d_gene: .
CDR3nt: TGTGCCAGCAGCCCAAACACGTACACAGATACGCAGTATTTT
CDR3aa: CASSPNTYTDTQYF

v_gene: TRBV7-8
abundance: many
j_gene: TRBJ2-3
d_gene: .
CDR3nt: TGTGCCAGCAGCTTAGTTGAGGGAAGCTATACGCAGTATTTT
CDR3aa: CASSLVEGSYTQYF

v_gene: TRBV12-3/TRBV12-4
abundance: many
j_gene: TRBJ1-1
d_gene: .
CDR3nt: TGTGCCAGCAGTCCCGGACGGTCGAACACTGAAGCTTTCTTT
CDR3aa: CASSPGRSNTEAFF

v_gene: TRBV7-9
abundance: many
j_gene: TRBJ2-7
d_gene: TRBD1
CDR3nt: TGTGCCAGCAGCGACACCTCCTTCCGGGACAGGGTGACCAGAAGCTCCTACGAGCAGTACTTC
CDR3aa: CASSDTSFRDRVTRSSYEQYF

v_gene: TRBV12-3/TRBV12-4
abundance: many
j_gene: TRBJ2-6
d_gene: .
CDR3nt: TGTGCCAGCAGACCCTCTGGGGCCAACGTCCTGACTTTC
CDR3aa: CASRPSGANVLTF

v_gene: TRBV3-1
abundance: many
j_gene: TRBJ2-3
d_gene: TRBD2
CDR3nt: TGTGCCAGCAGCCGGACTAGCGGGAGAGTTGGAGATACGCAGTATTTT
CDR3aa: CASSRTSGRVGDTQYF

v_gene: TRBV28
abundance: many
j_gene: TRBJ2-1
d_gene: TRBD1
CDR3nt: TGTGCCAGCAGTTTTAAGGGTTGGACAGGACCCTCTCACTACAATGAGCAGTTCTTC
CDR3aa: CASSFKGWTGPSHYNEQFF

v_gene: TRBV29-1
abundance: many
j_gene: TRBJ2-1
d_gene: .
CDR3nt: TGCAGCGCGGGTATCGCCGGGGGCTCCTACAATGAGCAGTTCTTC
CDR3aa: CSAGIAGGSYNEQFF

v_gene: TRBV27
abundance: .
j_gene: TRBJ2-5
d_gene: TRBD2
CDR3nt: TGTGCCAGCAGTCCGGGACTACTGTGGACCCAGTACTTC
CDR3aa: CASSPGLLWTQYF

v_gene: TRBV5-1
abundance: many
j_gene: TRBJ2-5
d_gene: TRBD2
CDR3nt: TGCGCCAGCAGCGAGGGACTAGCGGGAATTGAGACCCAGTACTTC
CDR3aa: CASSEGLAGIETQYF

v_gene: TRBV7-3
abundance: many
j_gene: TRBJ2-1
d_gene: TRBD1
CDR3nt: TGTGCCAGCAGCTTACAACAGGGCACAGGGGACAATGAGCAGTTCTTC
CDR3aa: CASSLQQGTGDNEQFF

v_gene: TRBV28
abundance: once
j_gene: TRBJ1-1
d_gene: .
CDR3nt: TGTGCCAGCAGAATGACAGTGATCACTGAAGCTTTCTTT
CDR3aa: CASRMTVITEAFF

v_gene: TRBV19
abundance: few
j_gene: TRBJ2-7
d_gene: TRBD2
CDR3nt: TGTGCCAGTAGAGGACTAGCGGGAGGGGACTACGAGCAGTACTTC
CDR3aa: CASRGLAGGDYEQYF

v_gene: TRBV6-1
abundance: .
j_gene: TRBJ2-1
d_gene: TRBD2
CDR3nt: TGTGCCAGCAGTGAAGCTGGGACTAGTTTTGAGTTCTTC
CDR3aa: CASSEAGTSFEFF

v_gene: TRBV6-2/TRBV6-3
abundance: many
j_gene: TRBJ2-7
d_gene: .
CDR3nt: TGTGCCAGCAGCCAGTCCTACGAGCAGTACTTC
CDR3aa: CASSQSYEQYF

v_gene: TRBV15
abundance: few
j_gene: TRBJ1-5
d_gene: TRBD1
CDR3nt: TGTGCCACCAGCACCGACAGGGGCAGGCTATTTGATCAGCCCCAGCATTTT
CDR3aa: CATSTDRGRLFDQPQHF

v_gene: TRBV7-6
abundance: many
j_gene: TRBJ2-7
d_gene: .
CDR3nt: TGTGCCAGCAGCTTAACAGACTACCGCTCCTACGAGCAGTACTTC
CDR3aa: CASSLTDYRSYEQYF

v_gene: TRBV6-2/TRBV6-3
abundance: many
j_gene: TRBJ2-5
d_gene: .
CDR3nt: TGTGTCGCCAAATCGGCGGGGCCCCAAGAGACCCAGTACTTC
CDR3aa: CVAKSAGPQETQYF

v_gene: TRBV12-3/TRBV12-4
abundance: many
j_gene: TRBJ2-4
d_gene: .
CDR3nt: TGTGCCAGCAGTCTGCTTCGTGGGCAGGCCAAAAACATTCAGTACTTC
CDR3aa: CASSLLRGQAKNIQYF

v_gene: TRBV7-2
abundance: many
j_gene: TRBJ2-5
d_gene: TRBD1
CDR3nt: TGTGCCAGCAGCTTAGCGAGGACAGGGACGGAGACCCAGTACTTC
CDR3aa: CASSLARTGTETQYF

v_gene: TRBV18
abundance: many
j_gene: TRBJ2-7
d_gene: .
CDR3nt: TGTGCCAGCTCCTATTACGAAAAGCAGTACTTC
CDR3aa: CASSYYEKQYF

v_gene: TRBV3-1
abundance: many
j_gene: TRBJ2-7
d_gene: TRBD2
CDR3nt: TGTGCCAGCAGCCAGACTAGCGGGAGGCCCTACGAGCAGTACTTC
CDR3aa: CASSQTSGRPYEQYF

v_gene: TRBV7-9
abundance: many
j_gene: TRBJ1-5
d_gene: .
CDR3nt: TGTGCCAGCAGCTTAGGTACGACAGGAAGCAATCAGCCCCAGCATTTT
CDR3aa: CASSLGTTGSNQPQHF